These 10 T cell receptor beta chains came from one sample sequenced in a study of blood T cell repertoires in COVID-19. TCRdb keeps only in-frame clones here, not all; method: immunoSEQ multiplex PCR. This table has under 300,000 clones, around nine tenths appearing once. The sample taken for sequencing was PBMCs or T cells enriched from blood (not recorded which). These TCRs come from an older woman who had recovered from COVID-19.

V usage is TRBV5-7 and J usage is TRBJ1-3, with D maybe TRBD1 (6 bases). TRBV5-7 is annotated as an ORF whose role is uncertain. Between the trimmed V and J ends, which lost 1 base and 4 bases, there was a span of 18 bases. The CDR3 totals 17 residues. The chain's CDR3 is CASSLSRGIARGNTIYF. The CDR3 nucleotides are TGTGCCAGCAGCTTGAGCAGGGGCATTGCAAGGGGAAACACCATATATTTT.

This clone was detected once. The chain joins TRBV2 to TRBJ2-5, with D perhaps TRBD1 (5 bases). The CDR3 covers 14 residues. Germline lookup yields CDR1 SNHLY and CDR2 FYNNEI. Trimming stripped 2 bases from V and 5 bases from J, with 12 bases between. This chain's CDR3 is CASSESAGKETQYF. CDR3 nucleotides: TGTGCCAGCAGTGAATCGGCAGGGAAGGAGACCCAGTACTTC.

The chain is built from TRBV5-1 and TRBJ1-4; possibly TRBD1 for D (6 bases). In germline, CDR1 is SGHRS, CDR2 YFSETQ. Trimming took off 4 bases at V and 3 bases at J, with 10 bases between the two ends. CDR3 length: 14 residues. Written as DNA, the CDR3 is TGCGCCAGCAGCGCAGGGGTGGCTAATGAAAAACTGTTTTTT. Translating it yields CASSAGVANEKLFF.

V is TRBV11-2 and J is TRBJ2-2; the match to TRBD2 covers 9 bases. Looked up from germline, CDR1 is SGHAT and CDR2 is FQNNGV. Trimming at V came to 5 bases and at J to 3 bases, leaving 7 bases not matched to a gene. The length of the CDR3 is 16 residues. CDR3 sequence (DNA): TGTGCCAGCAGCGGAGCGGGAGGTATTTACACCGGGGAGCTGTTTTTT. This codes for CASSGAGGIYTGELFF.

This sequence joins TRBV9 and TRBJ1-5, with 12 bases fitting TRBD1. Unmatched junction bases numbered 5, after V lost 0 bases and J lost 7 bases. Germline V gene lookup returns CDR1 SGDLS and CDR2 YYNGEE. The CDR3 loop spans 16 amino acids. In DNA, the CDR3 is TGTGCCAGCAGCGTAGGAGGGACAGGGGGCGAGCAGCCCCAGCATTTT. Translated: CASSVGGTGGEQPQHF.

This chain uses TRBV5-1 with TRBJ2-5; TRBD1 agrees at 9 bases. The CDR3 spans 16 residues. The V gene end was trimmed by 4 bases and the J gene end by 5 bases; junction bases not matched to a gene: 12. Germline V lookup: CDR1 SGHRS, CDR2 YFSETQ. The CDR3 bases are TGCGCCAGCAGCCGATTCTACAGGGGGCGAGTGGAGACCCAGTACTTC. Translating it yields CASSRFYRGRVETQYF. Together with reference TRBV5-1 and TRBJ2-5, the CDR3 gives the full variable domain: KAGVTQTPRYLIKTRGQQVTLSCSPISGHRSVSWYQQTPGQGLQFLFEYFSETQRNKGNFPGRFSGRQFSNSRSEMNVSTLELGDSALYLCASSRFYRGRVETQYFGPGTRLLVL.

The CDR3 DNA sequence: TGCGCCAGCAGCTCCCACAGGAAAAAGCGAGAAGAGACCCAGTACTTC. Protein product: CASSSHRKKREETQYF. The J gene is TRBJ2-5, the V gene TRBV5-1; D possibly corresponds to TRBD1 (5 bases). The V gene lost 3 bases and the J gene lost 3 bases, with 18 bases spanning the gap. Germline assignment: CDR1 SGHRS and CDR2 YFSETQ. The CDR3 length is 16 residues. The variable domain in full, completed from reference TRBV5-1 and TRBJ2-5, reads KAGVTQTPRYLIKTRGQQVTLSCSPISGHRSVSWYQQTPGQGLQFLFEYFSETQRNKGNFPGRFSGRQFSNSRSEMNVSTLELGDSALYLCASSSHRKKREETQYFGPGTRLLVL.

This chain joins TRBV9 and TRBJ2-5, with TRBD2 matching over 7 bases. The CDR3 is made up of 13 amino acids. Germline V CDR1 and CDR2: SGDLS, YYNGEE. V lost 1 base to trimming and J lost 5 bases; unmatched junction nucleotides: 2. The CDR3 bases are TGTGCCAGCAGCGTACCCGGGGGGGAGACCCAGTACTTC. Its translation: CASSVPGGETQYF.

This rearrangement joins TRBV7-9 to TRBJ1-4; D perhaps matches TRBD1 (6 bases). Deletions cut 0 bases from V and 7 bases from J, with 9 bases between. Germline V gene data show CDR1 as SEHNR and CDR2 as FQNEAQ (reference sequence). This CDR3 is built from 14 residues. The CDR3 DNA sequence: TGTGCCAGCAGCTTAGCGGCGGGGGCTGAAAAACTGTTTTTT. Its protein product is CASSLAAGAEKLFF.

This clone was recorded once. The chain carries TRBV5-1 and TRBJ2-1; D is possibly TRBD2 (5 bases). Trimming left V 7 bases short and J 8 bases short, with 16 bases between. CDR1 and CDR2 from the germline V gene are SGHRS and YFSETQ. The CDR3 is 13 residues long. The CDR3 DNA sequence: TGCGCCAGCGGATATCGGGATTCCGATGAGCAGTTCTTC. Its protein product is CASGYRDSDEQFF.